These T cell receptor beta chains were read from a single sample in a study of T cells after yellow fever vaccination. TCRdb re-analysed the 5' RACE reads in MiXCR, keeping a single row per CDR3 protein. This table has around 610,000 distinct CDR3 sequences, 13% appearing once. Specimen: PBMCs, collected on the day of the yellow fever booster vaccination. The receptors originated from a man aged 30 to 45 who received the YFV17D yellow fever vaccine. Each CDR3 is given with its conserved first and last residue. D genes are given only for firm matches. Rows give clone size only sometimes, using once, few, many, or a class for an expanded clone.

v_call: TRBV6-1
j_call: TRBJ2-1
clone_size: NA
d_call: NA
cdr3_aa: CASSDFLDSYNEQFF
cdr3_nt: TGTGCCAGCAGTGATTTTCTCGACTCCTACAATGAGCAGTTCTTC

v_call: TRBV29-1
j_call: TRBJ1-1
clone_size: few
d_call: NA
cdr3_aa: CSAGQNTEAFF
cdr3_nt: TGCAGCGCGGGACAGAACACTGAAGCTTTCTTT

v_call: TRBV6-1
j_call: TRBJ1-2
clone_size: few
d_call: NA
cdr3_aa: CASRRDGTNYGYTF
cdr3_nt: TGTGCCAGCAGGCGGGACGGCACTAACTATGGCTACACCTTC

v_call: TRBV27
j_call: TRBJ2-5
clone_size: NA
d_call: TRBD2
cdr3_aa: CASSQGLAEGRETQYF
cdr3_nt: TGTGCCAGCAGCCAGGGACTAGCGGAGGGGAGAGAGACCCAGTACTTC

v_call: TRBV6-1
j_call: TRBJ2-5
clone_size: NA
d_call: TRBD1
cdr3_aa: CASRTGLLVETQYF
cdr3_nt: TGTGCCAGCCGGACAGGGCTTTTGGTGGAGACCCAGTACTTC

v_call: TRBV4-3
j_call: TRBJ2-7
clone_size: NA
d_call: TRBD2
cdr3_aa: CASSQRLALSYEQYF
cdr3_nt: TGCGCCAGCAGCCAACGACTAGCTCTCTCCTACGAGCAGTACTTC

v_call: TRBV29-1
j_call: TRBJ1-4
clone_size: few
d_call: TRBD1
cdr3_aa: CSAKDREGKKLFF
cdr3_nt: TGCAGCGCTAAGGACAGGGAAGGGAAAAAACTGTTTTTT

v_call: TRBV20-1
j_call: TRBJ2-3
clone_size: NA
d_call: TRBD1
cdr3_aa: CSAQGGRATDTQYF
cdr3_nt: TGCAGTGCACAGGGGGGCAGGGCTACAGATACGCAGTATTTT

v_call: TRBV20-1
j_call: TRBJ2-5
clone_size: few
d_call: TRBD2
cdr3_aa: CSARASGRAVETQYF
cdr3_nt: TGCAGTGCTAGGGCCAGCGGGAGGGCCGTAGAGACCCAGTACTTC

v_call: TRBV28
j_call: TRBJ2-1
clone_size: many
d_call: NA
cdr3_aa: CASSLVGVSSYNEQFF
cdr3_nt: TGTGCCAGCAGTTTGGTAGGAGTGAGCTCCTACAATGAGCAGTTCTTC

v_call: TRBV27
j_call: TRBJ2-4
clone_size: many
d_call: NA
cdr3_aa: CASSPIPRVGGTQNIQYF
cdr3_nt: TGTGCCAGCAGCCCAATCCCCCGCGTTGGGGGCACCCAAAACATTCAGTACTTC

v_call: TRBV15
j_call: TRBJ2-4
clone_size: NA
d_call: TRBD2
cdr3_aa: CATSRVGRGGAAKNIQYF
cdr3_nt: TGTGCCACCAGCAGAGTCGGTCGGGGAGGGGCGGCCAAAAACATTCAGTACTTC

v_call: TRBV7-2
j_call: TRBJ1-6
clone_size: few
d_call: NA
cdr3_aa: CASSPRPRYNSPLHF
cdr3_nt: TGTGCCAGCAGCCCAAGACCCCGTTATAATTCACCCCTCCACTTT

v_call: TRBV6-5
j_call: TRBJ2-7
clone_size: few
d_call: TRBD1
cdr3_aa: CASSWSEGAQNEQYF
cdr3_nt: TGTGCCAGCAGTTGGTCTGAGGGGGCGCAAAACGAGCAGTACTTC

v_call: TRBV12-3/TRBV12-4
j_call: TRBJ1-4
clone_size: NA
d_call: NA
cdr3_aa: CASSLHPGTKNEKLFF
cdr3_nt: TGTGCCAGCAGCTTACACCCCGGGACAAAGAATGAAAAACTGTTTTTT

v_call: TRBV9
j_call: TRBJ2-3
clone_size: NA
d_call: TRBD2
cdr3_aa: CASSPSGRVPTDTQYF
cdr3_nt: TGTGCCAGCAGCCCAAGCGGGAGGGTCCCCACAGATACGCAGTATTTT

v_call: TRBV5-1
j_call: TRBJ2-1
clone_size: many
d_call: NA
cdr3_aa: CASSARHLFYNEQFF
cdr3_nt: TGCGCCAGCAGCGCCCGACACCTATTCTACAATGAGCAGTTCTTC

v_call: TRBV28
j_call: TRBJ2-3
clone_size: NA
d_call: NA
cdr3_aa: CASYGVGRVEDTQYF
cdr3_nt: TGTGCCAGCTATGGGGTAGGACGGGTGGAAGATACGCAGTATTTT